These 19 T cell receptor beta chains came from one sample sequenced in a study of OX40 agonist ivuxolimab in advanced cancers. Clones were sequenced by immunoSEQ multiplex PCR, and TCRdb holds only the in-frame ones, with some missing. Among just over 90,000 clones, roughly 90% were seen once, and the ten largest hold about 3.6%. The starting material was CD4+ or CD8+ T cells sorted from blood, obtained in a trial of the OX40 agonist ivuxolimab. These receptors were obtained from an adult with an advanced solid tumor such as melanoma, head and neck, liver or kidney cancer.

The DNA of the CDR3 is TGTGCCAGCAGCCAAGAGCCCTTTAAGGGGAGGCTTCATGAAAAACTGTTTTTT. Translating gives CASSQEPFKGRLHEKLFF. The J gene is TRBJ1-4, the V gene TRBV14, with D possibly TRBD1 on 5 matching bases. This CDR3 is 18 amino acids long. V was cut by 0 bases and J by 6 bases, with 20 bases left in between. Germline values: CDR1 SGHDN, CDR2 FVKESK.

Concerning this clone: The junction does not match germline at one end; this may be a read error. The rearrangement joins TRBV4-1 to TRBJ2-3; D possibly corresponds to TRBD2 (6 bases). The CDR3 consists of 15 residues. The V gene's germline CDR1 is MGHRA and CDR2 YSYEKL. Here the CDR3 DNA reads TGCGCCAGCAGCCAAGATTTTACTAGCAGAGATACGCAGTATTTT. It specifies CASSQDFTSRDTQYF.

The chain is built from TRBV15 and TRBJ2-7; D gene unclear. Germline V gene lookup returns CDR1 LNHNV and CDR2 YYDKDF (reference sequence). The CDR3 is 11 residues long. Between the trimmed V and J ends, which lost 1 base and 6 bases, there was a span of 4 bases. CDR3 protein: CATSRGGEQYF. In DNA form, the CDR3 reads TGTGCCACCAGCAGAGGAGGCGAGCAGTACTTC. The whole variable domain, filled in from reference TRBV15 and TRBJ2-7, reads DAMVIQNPRYQVTQFGKPVTLSCSQTLNHNVMYWYQQKSSQAPKLLFHYYDKDFNNEADTPDNFQSRRPNTSFCFLDIRSPGLGDTAMYLCATSRGGEQYFGPGTRLTVT.

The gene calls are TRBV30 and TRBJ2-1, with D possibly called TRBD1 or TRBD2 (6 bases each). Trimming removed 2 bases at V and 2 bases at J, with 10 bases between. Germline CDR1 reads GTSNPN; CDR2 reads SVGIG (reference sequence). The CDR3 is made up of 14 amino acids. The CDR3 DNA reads TGTGCCTGGAGTACTGGGGGGCCCTACAATGAGCAGTTCTTC. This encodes CAWSTGGPYNEQFF.

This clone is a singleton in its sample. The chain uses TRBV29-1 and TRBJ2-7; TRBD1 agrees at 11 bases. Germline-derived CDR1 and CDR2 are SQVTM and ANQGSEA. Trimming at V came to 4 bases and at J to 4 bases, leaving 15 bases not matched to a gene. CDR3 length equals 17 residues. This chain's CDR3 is CSVGIVGIGQGAYEQYF. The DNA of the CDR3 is TGCAGCGTTGGAATAGTTGGTATCGGACAGGGGGCTTACGAGCAGTACTTC.

Here the CDR3 reads CASSPVGVSSQGYTF. As DNA, the CDR3 is TGTGCCAGCAGCCCCGTGGGCGTATCCTCCCAAGGATACACCTTC. The chain joins TRBV6-5 to TRBJ1-2, with D unresolved. The V and J ends lost 6 bases and 11 bases respectively, with 25 bases between them. CDR3 size: 15 residues. Looked up from germline, CDR1 is MNHEY and CDR2 is SVGAGI.

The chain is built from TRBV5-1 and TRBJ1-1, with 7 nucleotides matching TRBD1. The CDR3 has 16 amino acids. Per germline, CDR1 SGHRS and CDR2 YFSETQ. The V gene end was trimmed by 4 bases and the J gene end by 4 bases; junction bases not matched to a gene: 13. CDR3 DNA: TGCGCCAGCAGCCCAAGGGACAGCTCGGGCGGCACTGAAGCTTTCTTT. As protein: CASSPRDSSGGTEAFF.

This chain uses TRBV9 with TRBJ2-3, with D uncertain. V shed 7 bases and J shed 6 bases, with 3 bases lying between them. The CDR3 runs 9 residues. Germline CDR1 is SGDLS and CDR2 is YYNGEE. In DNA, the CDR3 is TGTGCCAGCGGGGATACGCAGTATTTT. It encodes CASGDTQYF.

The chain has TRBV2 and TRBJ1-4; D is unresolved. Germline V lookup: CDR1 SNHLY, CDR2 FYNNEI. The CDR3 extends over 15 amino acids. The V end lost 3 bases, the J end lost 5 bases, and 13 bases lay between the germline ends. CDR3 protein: CASSEALGVNEKLFF. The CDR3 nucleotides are TGTGCCAGCAGTGAGGCACTCGGGGTAAATGAAAAACTGTTTTTT.

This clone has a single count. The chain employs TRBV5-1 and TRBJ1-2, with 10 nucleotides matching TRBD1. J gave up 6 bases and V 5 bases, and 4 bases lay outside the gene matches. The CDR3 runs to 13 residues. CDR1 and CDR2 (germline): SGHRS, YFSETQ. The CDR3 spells CASRETGGDGYTF. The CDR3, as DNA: TGCGCCAGCAGGGAGACAGGGGGCGATGGCTACACCTTC.

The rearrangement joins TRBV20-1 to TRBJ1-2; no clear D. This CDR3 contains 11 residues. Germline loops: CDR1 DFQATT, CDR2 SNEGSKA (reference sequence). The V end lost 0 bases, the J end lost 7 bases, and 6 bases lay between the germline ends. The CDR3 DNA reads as TGCAGTGCTAGAGAGGGTTTTGGCTACACCTTC. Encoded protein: CSAREGFGYTF.

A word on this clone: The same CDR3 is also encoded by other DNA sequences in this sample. CDR3 nucleotide sequence: TGTGCCAGCAGTTATCGGGGAAATGAGCAGTTCTTC. Protein: CASSYRGNEQFF. The rearrangement uses TRBV6-5 and TRBJ2-1, with a tentative D call TRBD2 (5 bases). This CDR3 region has 12 residues. Looked up from germline, CDR1 is MNHEY and CDR2 is SVGAGI. Trimming shortened V by 3 bases and J by 7 bases, and 7 bases separated the two germline ends.

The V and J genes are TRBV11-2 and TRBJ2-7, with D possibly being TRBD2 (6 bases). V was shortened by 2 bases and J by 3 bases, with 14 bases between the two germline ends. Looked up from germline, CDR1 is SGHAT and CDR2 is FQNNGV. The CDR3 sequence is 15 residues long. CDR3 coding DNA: TGTGCCAGCAGCTTAAGCCTCCACGGGGGCTACGAGCAGTACTTC. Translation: CASSLSLHGGYEQYF.

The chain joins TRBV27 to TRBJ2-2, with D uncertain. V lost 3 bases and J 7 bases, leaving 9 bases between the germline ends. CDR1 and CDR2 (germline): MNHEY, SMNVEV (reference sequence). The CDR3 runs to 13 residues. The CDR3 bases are TGTGCCAGCAGTTTTGGGGTGGGCGGGGAGCTGTTTTTT. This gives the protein CASSFGVGGELFF.

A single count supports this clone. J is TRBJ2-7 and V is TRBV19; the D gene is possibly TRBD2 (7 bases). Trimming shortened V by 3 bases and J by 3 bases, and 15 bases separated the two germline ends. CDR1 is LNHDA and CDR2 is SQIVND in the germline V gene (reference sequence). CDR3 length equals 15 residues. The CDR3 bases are TGTGCCAGTAGTATGACGGGGGGCGACCTCTACGAGCAGTACTTC. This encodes CASSMTGGDLYEQYF.

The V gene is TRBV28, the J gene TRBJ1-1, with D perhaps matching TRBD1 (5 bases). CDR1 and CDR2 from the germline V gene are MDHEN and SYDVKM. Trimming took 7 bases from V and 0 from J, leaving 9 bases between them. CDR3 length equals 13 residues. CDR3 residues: CASTRGMNTEAFF. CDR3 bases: TGTGCCAGCACAAGGGGAATGAACACTGAAGCTTTCTTT. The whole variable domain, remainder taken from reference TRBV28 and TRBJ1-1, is DVKVTQSSRYLVKRTGEKVFLECVQDMDHENMFWYRQDPGLGLRLIYFSYDVKMKEKGDIPEGYSVSREKKERFSLILESASTNQTSMYLCASTRGMNTEAFFGQGTRLTVV.

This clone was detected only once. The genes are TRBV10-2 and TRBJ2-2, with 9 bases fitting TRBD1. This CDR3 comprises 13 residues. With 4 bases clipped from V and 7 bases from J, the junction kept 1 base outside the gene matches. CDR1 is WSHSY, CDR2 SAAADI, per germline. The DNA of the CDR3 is TGCGCCAGCAGTGGACAGGGGGTCGGGGAGCTGTTTTTT. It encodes CASSGQGVGELFF.

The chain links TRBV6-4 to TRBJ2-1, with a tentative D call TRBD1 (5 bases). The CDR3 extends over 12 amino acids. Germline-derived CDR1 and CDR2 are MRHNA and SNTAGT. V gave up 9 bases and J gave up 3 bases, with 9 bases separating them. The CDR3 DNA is TGTGCCAGACAGGTTTTCTACAATGAGCAGTTCTTC. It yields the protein CARQVFYNEQFF.

CDR3 sequence reads: CASSLSAKDEQFF. CDR3 bases: TGTGCCAGCAGCTTGTCCGCCAAGGATGAGCAGTTCTTC. V gene TRBV7-3 combines with J gene TRBJ2-1; D not resolved. The length of the CDR3 is 13 residues. Trimming cost V 3 bases and J 8 bases, with 11 bases left between them. CDR1 is SGHTA and CDR2 is FQGTGA in the germline V gene. The full variable domain, with the rest looked up from reference TRBV7-3 and TRBJ2-1, is GAGVSQTPSNKVTEKGKYVELRCDPISGHTALYWYRQSLGQGPEFLIYFQGTGAADDSGLPNDRFFAVRPEGSVSTLKIQRTERGDSAVYLCASSLSAKDEQFFGPGTRLTVL.